This TCR beta chain was identified during a study of shared clonotypes between healthy human individuals. Overall study: Per-donor plates numbered three CD4 naive, three CD4 memory, two CD8 naive and one CD8 memory.

V lost 5 bases and J lost 0, with 20 bases in between. The CDR3 extends over 19 amino acids. CDR1 and CDR2 (germline): SGHTA, FQGNSA. Terminally differentiated effector memory CD45RA+ cells were excluded by CCR7 positive selection of CD45RO-negative cells. Findings and caveats of the study: Blood alone was sampled, and tissue repertoires likely differ. The study drew on few donors, limiting represented genetic and exposure-history diversity. Of the naive CD4 clonotypes, roughly 5.2% were shared across a handful of donors.

About this clone itself: The antigen remains unidentified.

Method: immunoSEQ multiplex PCR; TCRdb's copy keeps in-frame clones and lacks some. The table lists nearly 2 million clones, about 95% of them singletons. This TCR was sampled from a man aged 18 to 29 in good health. Source material: naive CD8+ T cells sorted from blood. The rearrangement links TRBV7-2 to TRBJ1-6; D not resolved. The CDR3: CASSPPQGHGSSYNSPLHF. In nucleotides, the CDR3 is TGTGCCAGCAGCCCCCCCCAAGGCCACGGGAGCTCCTATAATTCACCCCTCCACTTT.